The 23 T cell receptor beta chains below come from one sample, sequenced in a study of spatial heterogeneity in lung cancer. Time point noted: sample taken at primary tumor resection. One entry per CDR3 protein results from TCRdb running MiXCR on the 5' RACE reads. Here the sample spans 40,000 to 50,000 distinct CDR3 sequences, about 13% being singletons. The source material was PBMCs, sampled at surgery. The source of these receptors is a male donor with early-stage non-small cell lung cancer.

The sample holds many counts of this clonotype. The chain employs TRBV4-2 and TRBJ1-2, with D uncertain. Looked up from germline, CDR1 is LGHNA and CDR2 is YNFKEQ. The CDR3 length is 13 residues. With 1 base removed from V and 7 bases from J, the gap between germline ends came to 10 bases. The DNA of the CDR3 is TGTGCCAGCAGCCAAGCGCCAGGTCTTGGCTACACCTTC. It codes for CASSQAPGLGYTF.

The chain links TRBV6-5 to TRBJ1-1; possibly TRBD1 for D (5 bases). This CDR3 contains 16 residues. Trimming shortened V by 2 bases and J by 0 bases, and 13 bases separated the two germline ends. Looked up from germline, CDR1 is MNHEY and CDR2 is SVGAGI. CDR3 bases: TGTGCCAGCAGTTACGAGACGACAGCGATGAACACTGAAGCTTTCTTT. This codes for CASSYETTAMNTEAFF.

The CDR3 reads CATTQGAESTEAFF. DNA of the CDR3: TGTGCCACTACTCAGGGGGCAGAATCCACTGAAGCTTTCTTT. This chain uses TRBV24-1 with TRBJ1-1, with 8 bases lining up with TRBD1. Germline V gene data show CDR1 as KGHDR and CDR2 as SFDVKD. CDR3 length: 14 residues. V lost 10 bases, J lost 4 bases, and 10 bases stayed unmatched.

This clonotype was observed many times. This chain links TRBV6-2 or TRBV6-3 with TRBJ1-4; possibly TRBD1 for D (5 bases). The V gene lost 2 bases and the J gene lost 0 bases, with 10 bases spanning the gap. The germline V gene has CDR1 MNHEY and CDR2 SVGEGT. This CDR3 has 16 residues. The CDR3 reads CASSYDSSATNEKLFF. The CDR3, as DNA: TGTGCCAGCAGTTACGACAGCTCAGCAACTAATGAAAAACTGTTTTTT.

This clonotype was seen more than once but under ten times. V and J are TRBV28 and TRBJ1-2; possible D gene TRBD1, 5 bases. Germline V CDR1 and CDR2: MDHEN, SYDVKM. The CDR3 covers 13 residues. V was trimmed by 5 bases and J by 6 bases, leaving 13 bases between them. CDR3 in DNA: TGTGCCAGCAGTCGCAACCTGGGGGATGGCTACACCTTC. Amino acid sequence: CASSRNLGDGYTF.

This clonotype occurred many times. The chain's CDR3 is CASSLETSGYNEQFF. CDR3 sequence (DNA): TGCGCCAGCAGCTTGGAGACTAGCGGGTACAATGAGCAGTTCTTC. The rearrangement links TRBV5-1 to TRBJ2-1; TRBD2 matches 10 bases. The CDR3 consists of 15 residues. CDR1 and CDR2 from the germline V gene are SGHRS and YFSETQ. Trimming at V came to 0 bases and at J to 4 bases, leaving 1 base not matched to a gene.

This clonotype was picked up a small number of times. The gene calls are TRBV10-3 and TRBJ1-2; no reliable D call. V lost 0 bases to trimming and J lost 0 bases, with 8 bases between them. This CDR3 contains 15 residues. Germline-derived CDR1 and CDR2 are ENHRY and SYGVKD. For the CDR3, the DNA is TGTGCCATCAGTGAGTCCCTACAGCCTAACTATGGCTACACCTTC. This sequence encodes CAISESLQPNYGYTF.

This clonotype has more than one count but fewer than ten. This chain links TRBV24-1 with TRBJ2-7; no firm D call. Trimming took 3 bases from V and 2 from J, leaving 10 bases between them. CDR1 and CDR2 (germline): KGHDR, SFDVKD. The CDR3 length is 14 residues. CDR3 DNA: TGTGCCACCAGTGATACCCTTGAGCCCTACGAGCAGTACTTC. Its translation: CATSDTLEPYEQYF.

The CDR3 spells CASSLVADAYNEQFF. The CDR3 bases are TGTGCCAGCAGTTTAGTTGCGGATGCCTACAATGAGCAGTTCTTC. The V call is TRBV27, the J call TRBJ2-1; D not certain. Trimming shortened V by 2 bases and J by 2 bases, and 10 bases separated the two germline ends. Germline CDR1 and CDR2: MNHEY and SMNVEV (reference sequence). CDR3 size: 15 residues.

The chain recombines TRBV28 with TRBJ2-5; a possible D gene is TRBD1 (6 bases). V lost 3 bases and J 5 bases, leaving 13 bases between the germline ends. The CDR3 loop spans 14 amino acids. The germline CDR1 and CDR2 sequences are MDHEN and SYDVKM. In nucleotides, the CDR3 is TGTGCCAGCAGTTTCGACAGGAGTCACGAGACCCAGTACTTC. Amino acids: CASSFDRSHETQYF. Using reference TRBV28 and TRBJ2-5 for the parts outside the CDR3, the full variable domain is DVKVTQSSRYLVKRTGEKVFLECVQDMDHENMFWYRQDPGLGLRLIYFSYDVKMKEKGDIPEGYSVSREKKERFSLILESASTNQTSMYLCASSFDRSHETQYFGPGTRLLVL.

In its sample, this clonotype was seen many times. The genes are TRBV28 and TRBJ1-5; 7 bases are shared with TRBD1. Germline V lookup: CDR1 MDHEN, CDR2 SYDVKM. Trimming took 4 bases from V and 2 from J; bases not matched to a gene: 2. The CDR3 consists of 14 residues. CDR3 DNA: TGTGCCAGCAGTTCCGGACAGGGCAATCAGCCCCAGCATTTT. This sequence encodes CASSSGQGNQPQHF.

This clonotype has a count of ten or more. The chain is built from TRBV7-2 and TRBJ2-2, with D unclear. Trimming pared 2 bases from V and 1 base from J, leaving 11 bases between. The CDR3 length is 16 residues. Germline CDR1 SGHTA, CDR2 FQGNSA. CDR3 nucleotide sequence: TGTGCCAGCAGCTTACTAAGGGTACGGAACACCGGGGAGCTGTTTTTT. Its translation: CASSLLRVRNTGELFF.

The J gene is TRBJ2-5, the V gene TRBV20-1; no definite D call. This CDR3 contains 11 residues. Germline V lookup: CDR1 DFQATT, CDR2 SNEGSKA (reference sequence). V lost 6 bases, J lost 5 bases, and 10 bases lay in between. CDR3 DNA sequence: TGCAGTGCCGCAATGGGGGAGACCCAGTACTTC. It codes for CSAAMGETQYF.

This clonotype was seen only a few times. The genes are TRBV20-1 and TRBJ2-3; D may be TRBD1 or TRBD2 (6 bases each). Germline CDR1 DFQATT, CDR2 SNEGSKA (reference sequence). Between the trimmed V and J ends, which lost 0 bases and 3 bases, there was a span of 13 bases. The CDR3 consists of 15 residues. CDR3 region: CSARDSKGGTDTQYF. The CDR3 DNA reads TGCAGTGCTAGAGATAGTAAAGGGGGGACAGATACGCAGTATTTT.

This chain connects TRBV25-1 to TRBJ2-1, with D possibly being TRBD1 (5 bases). Germline V gene sequence: CDR1 MGHDK, CDR2 SYGVNS. With 10 bases removed from V and 6 bases from J, the gap between germline ends came to 19 bases. This CDR3 is built from 14 residues. The CDR3 region is CATARLGRTNEQFF. The DNA for the CDR3 is TGTGCCACCGCCCGGCTGGGGCGGACCAATGAGCAGTTCTTC.

This clonotype appeared many times. The V and J genes are TRBV5-1 and TRBJ1-1; TRBD1 aligns across 8 bases. This CDR3 comprises 15 residues. With 0 bases clipped from V and 3 bases from J, the junction kept 4 bases outside the gene matches. Germline loops: CDR1 SGHRS, CDR2 YFSETQ. The CDR3 coding sequence is TGCGCCAGCAGCTTGGCAGGGGGCGGTTACACTGAAGCTTTCTTT. It yields the protein CASSLAGGGYTEAFF.

This clonotype was observed a few times. This chain uses TRBV5-1 with TRBJ2-5; D possibly uses TRBD1 or TRBD2 (6 bases each). The CDR3 is made up of 15 amino acids. V dropped 0 bases and J dropped 2 bases, with 11 bases sitting between them. Germline CDR1 is SGHRS and CDR2 is YFSETQ. CDR3 residues: CASSLGGTPQETQYF. The CDR3 DNA reads as TGCGCCAGCAGCTTGGGCGGGACACCTCAAGAGACCCAGTACTTC.

This clonotype was observed a few times. The J gene is TRBJ2-3, the V gene TRBV5-6; TRBD1 is a possible D gene (7 bases). Germline CDR1 and CDR2: SGHDT and YYEEEE. Trimming stripped 2 bases from V and 1 base from J, with 17 bases between. This CDR3 comprises 17 residues. CDR3 protein: CASSFWRGQRGTDTQYF. The CDR3 DNA reads TGTGCCAGCAGCTTTTGGAGGGGGCAAAGGGGCACAGATACGCAGTATTTT. Full variable domain (rest looked up from reference TRBV5-6 and TRBJ2-3): DAGVTQSPTHLIKTRGQQVTLRCSPKSGHDTVSWYQQALGQGPQFIFQYYEEEERQRGNFPDRFSGHQFPNYSSELNVNALLLGDSALYLCASSFWRGQRGTDTQYFGPGTRLTVL.

The chain employs TRBV25-1 and TRBJ2-1; TRBD1 or TRBD2 may be the D gene (5 bases each). The ends were cut back, 4 bases at V and 4 bases at J, with 23 bases in the middle. The germline V gene has CDR1 MGHDK and CDR2 SYGVNS. CDR3 length equals 18 residues. CDR3 region: CASSVTQRRDLYYNEQFF. The CDR3 nucleotides are TGTGCCAGCAGTGTTACACAGAGACGGGACCTATATTACAATGAGCAGTTCTTC.

This clonotype was seen repeatedly, ten times or more. Here the CDR3 reads CASIRSPASLMGNQPQHF. In nucleotides, the CDR3 is TGTGCCAGTATCAGGTCTCCGGCCAGCCTAATGGGAAATCAGCCCCAGCATTTT. This rearrangement joins TRBV19 to TRBJ1-5; D is undetermined. The CDR3 consists of 18 residues. Looked up from germline, CDR1 is LNHDA and CDR2 is SQIVND (reference sequence). The V end was cut by 7 bases, the J end by 4 bases, with 26 bases between.

This clonotype showed up many times. The chain couples TRBV5-1 to TRBJ2-2; TRBD2 agrees at 12 bases. CDR1 is SGHRS, CDR2 YFSETQ, per germline. CDR3 length equals 14 residues. Trimming at V came to 4 bases and at J to 9 bases, leaving 4 bases not matched to a gene. The CDR3 nucleotides are TGCGCCAGCAGCCTGACTAGCGGGAGTTGGGAGCTGTTTTTT. Translation gives CASSLTSGSWELFF.

This clonotype has more than one count but fewer than ten. The chain recombines TRBV12-5 with TRBJ1-5, with D perhaps TRBD1 (6 bases). The CDR3 runs 14 residues. The V and J ends lost 7 bases and 7 bases respectively, with 17 bases between them. Germline assignment: CDR1 LGHNT and CDR2 FRNRAP. The DNA for the CDR3 is TGTGCTAGTGCCGGTAGGACAGCGGTCCAGCCCCAGCATTTT. It encodes CASAGRTAVQPQHF. Looking up the rest from reference TRBV12-5 and TRBJ1-5 gives the full variable domain: DARVTQTPRHKVTEMGQEVTMRCQPILGHNTVFWYRQTMMQGLELLAYFRNRAPLDDSGMPKDRFSAEMPDATLATLKIQPSEPRDSAVYFCASAGRTAVQPQHFGDGTRLSIL.

The chain combines TRBV20-1 with TRBJ1-5, with D unresolved. Trimming left V 3 bases short and J 7 bases short, with 16 bases between. CDR1 and CDR2 (germline): DFQATT, SNEGSKA (reference sequence). The CDR3 length is 14 residues. In DNA, the CDR3 is TGCAGTGCTAGGGTCAATGGGGAATGGCAGCCCCAGCATTTT. Translating gives CSARVNGEWQPQHF.